Only one count was recorded for the clone carrying this T cell receptor beta chain. The source of the sample is a study of blood T cell repertoires in COVID-19. This CDR3 has 16 residues. The V gene lost 0 bases and the J gene lost 4 bases, with 15 bases spanning the gap. The germline V gene has CDR1 MNHNY and CDR2 SVGAGI (reference sequence). Assay: immunoSEQ multiplex PCR; the TCRdb copy retains only in-frame clones and omits some. This table holds a few thousand clones, about 87% found once. The chain combines TRBV6-6 with TRBJ2-5, with D maybe TRBD2 (6 bases). This TCR derives from a man aged 65 to 79 with COVID-19, enrolled during active disease. Sequencing input: peripheral blood. Written as DNA, the CDR3 is TGTGCCAGCAGTTACTCGAGACGGGAGATCAGAGAGACCCAGTACTTC. Translating gives CASSYSRREIRETQYF.